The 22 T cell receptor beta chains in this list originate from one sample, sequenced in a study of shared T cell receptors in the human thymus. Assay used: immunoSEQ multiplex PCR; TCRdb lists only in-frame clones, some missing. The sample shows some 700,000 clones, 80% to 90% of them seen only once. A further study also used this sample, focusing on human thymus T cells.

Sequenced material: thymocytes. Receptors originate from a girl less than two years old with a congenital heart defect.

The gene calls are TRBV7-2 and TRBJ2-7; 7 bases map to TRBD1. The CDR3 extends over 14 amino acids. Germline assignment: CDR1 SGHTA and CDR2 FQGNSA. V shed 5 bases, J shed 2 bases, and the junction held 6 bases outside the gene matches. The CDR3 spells CASSLRTGPYEQYF. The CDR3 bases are TGTGCCAGCAGCCTACGGACAGGTCCCTACGAGCAGTACTTC. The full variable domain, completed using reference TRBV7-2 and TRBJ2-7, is GAGVSQSPSNKVTEKGKDVELRCDPISGHTALYWYRQSLGQGLEFLIYFQGNSAPDKSGLPSDRFSAERTGGSVSTLTIQRTQQEDSAVYLCASSLRTGPYEQYFGPGTRLTVT.

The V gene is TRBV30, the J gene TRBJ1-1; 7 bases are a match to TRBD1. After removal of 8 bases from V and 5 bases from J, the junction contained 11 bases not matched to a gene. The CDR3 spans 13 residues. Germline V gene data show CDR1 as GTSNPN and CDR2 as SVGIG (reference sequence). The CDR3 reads CAGKTGRETEAFF. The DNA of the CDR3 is TGTGCCGGGAAGACAGGGCGGGAAACTGAAGCTTTCTTT.

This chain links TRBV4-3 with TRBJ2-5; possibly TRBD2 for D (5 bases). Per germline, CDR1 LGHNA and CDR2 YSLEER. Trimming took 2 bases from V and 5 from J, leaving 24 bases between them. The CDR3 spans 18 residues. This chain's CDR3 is CASSQHCRADGCPETQYF. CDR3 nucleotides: TGCGCCAGCAGCCAACATTGTCGAGCGGACGGCTGCCCGGAGACCCAGTACTTC.

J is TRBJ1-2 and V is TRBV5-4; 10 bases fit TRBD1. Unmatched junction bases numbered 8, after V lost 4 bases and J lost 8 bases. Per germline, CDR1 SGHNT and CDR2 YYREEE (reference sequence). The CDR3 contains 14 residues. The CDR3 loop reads CASSPGQGSNGYTF. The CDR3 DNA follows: TGTGCCAGCAGCCCGGGACAGGGGTCAAACGGCTACACCTTC.

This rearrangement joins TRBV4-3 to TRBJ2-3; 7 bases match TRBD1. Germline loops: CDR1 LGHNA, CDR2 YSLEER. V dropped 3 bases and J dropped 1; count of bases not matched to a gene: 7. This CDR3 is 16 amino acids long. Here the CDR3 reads CASSHEAGGCTDTQYF. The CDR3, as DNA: TGCGCCAGCAGCCACGAAGCAGGGGGATGCACAGATACGCAGTATTTT.

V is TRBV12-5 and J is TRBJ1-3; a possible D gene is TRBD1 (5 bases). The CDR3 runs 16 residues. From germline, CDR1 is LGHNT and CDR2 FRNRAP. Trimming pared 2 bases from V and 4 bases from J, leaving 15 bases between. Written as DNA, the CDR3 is TGTGCTAGTGGTTTGCACAGCGGGGGTCACGGAAACACCATATATTTT. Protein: CASGLHSGGHGNTIYF.

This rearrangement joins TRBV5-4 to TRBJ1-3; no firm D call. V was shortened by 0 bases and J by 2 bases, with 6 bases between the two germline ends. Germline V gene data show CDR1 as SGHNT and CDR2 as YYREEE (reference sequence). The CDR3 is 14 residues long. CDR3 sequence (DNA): TGTGCCAGCAGCTTGGGGCCGACTGGAAACACCATATATTTT. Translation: CASSLGPTGNTIYF. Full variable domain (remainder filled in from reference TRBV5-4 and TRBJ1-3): ETGVTQSPTHLIKTRGQQVTLRCSSQSGHNTVSWYQQALGQGPQFIFQYYREEENGRGNFPPRFSGLQFPNYSSELNVNALELDDSALYLCASSLGPTGNTIYFGEGSWLTVV.

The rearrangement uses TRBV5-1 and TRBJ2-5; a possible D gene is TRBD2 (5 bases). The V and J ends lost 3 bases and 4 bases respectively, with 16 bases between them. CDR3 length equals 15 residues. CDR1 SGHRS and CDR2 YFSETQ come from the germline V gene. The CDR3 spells CASSSDREKRETQYF. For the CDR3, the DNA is TGCGCCAGCAGCTCGGACCGGGAAAAGAGAGAGACCCAGTACTTC.

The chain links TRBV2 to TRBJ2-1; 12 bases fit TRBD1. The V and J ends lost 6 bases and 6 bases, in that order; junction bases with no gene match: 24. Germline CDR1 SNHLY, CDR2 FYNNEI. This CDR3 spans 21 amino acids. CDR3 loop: CASSDTISGTGGDLWGNEQFF. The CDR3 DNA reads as TGTGCCAGCAGCGATACCATCTCCGGGACAGGGGGCGATTTATGGGGCAATGAGCAGTTCTTC.

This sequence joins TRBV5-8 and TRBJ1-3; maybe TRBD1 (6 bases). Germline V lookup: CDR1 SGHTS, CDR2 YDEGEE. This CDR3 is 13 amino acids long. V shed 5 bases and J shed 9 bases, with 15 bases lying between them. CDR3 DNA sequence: TGTGCCAGCAGGTGGACAGCTCACCGCACCATATATTTT. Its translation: CASRWTAHRTIYF. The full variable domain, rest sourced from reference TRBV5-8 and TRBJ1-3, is EAGVTQSPTHLIKTRGQQATLRCSPISGHTSVYWYQQALGLGLQFLLWYDEGEERNRGNFPPRFSGRQFPNYSSELNVNALELEDSALYLCASRWTAHRTIYFGEGSWLTVV.

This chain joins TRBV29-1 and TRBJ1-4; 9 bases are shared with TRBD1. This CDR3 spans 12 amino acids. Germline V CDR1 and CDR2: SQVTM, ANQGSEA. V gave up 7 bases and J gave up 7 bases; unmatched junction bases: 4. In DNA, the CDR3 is TGCAGCGCCGGGACAGGGACTGAAAAACTGTTTTTT. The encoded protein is CSAGTGTEKLFF.

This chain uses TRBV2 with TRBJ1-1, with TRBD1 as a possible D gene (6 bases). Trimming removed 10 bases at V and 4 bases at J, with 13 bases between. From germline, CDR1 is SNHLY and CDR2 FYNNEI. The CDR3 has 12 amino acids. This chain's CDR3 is CAIPRGTTEAFF. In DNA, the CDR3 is TGTGCCATCCCCAGGGGTACCACTGAAGCTTTCTTT.

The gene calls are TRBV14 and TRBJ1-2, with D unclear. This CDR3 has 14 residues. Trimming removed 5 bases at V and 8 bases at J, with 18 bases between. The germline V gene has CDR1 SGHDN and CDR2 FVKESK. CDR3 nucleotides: TGTGCCAGCAGCGGCGGGCGCGGGGATAACGGCTACACCTTC. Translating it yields CASSGGRGDNGYTF.

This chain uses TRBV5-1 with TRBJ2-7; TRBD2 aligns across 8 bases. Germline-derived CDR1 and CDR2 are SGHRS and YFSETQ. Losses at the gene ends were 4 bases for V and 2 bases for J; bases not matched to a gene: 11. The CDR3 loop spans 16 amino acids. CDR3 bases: TGCGCCAGCAGCCCCTCCTTGGCGGGGGGCCCCTACGAGCAGTACTTC. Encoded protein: CASSPSLAGGPYEQYF.

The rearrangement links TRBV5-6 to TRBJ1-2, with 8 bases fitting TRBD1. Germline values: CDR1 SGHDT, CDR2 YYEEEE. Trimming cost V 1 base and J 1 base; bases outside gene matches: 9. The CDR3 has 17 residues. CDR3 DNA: TGTGCCAGCAGCTTGTCGACAGGGGTTCACGGTAACTATGGCTACACCTTC. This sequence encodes CASSLSTGVHGNYGYTF.

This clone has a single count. The CDR3 DNA reads as TGTGCCAGTAGTATAGATCTCCCCGGCGGGGGCACTGAAGCTTTCTTT. Translated: CASSIDLPGGGTEAFF. V gene TRBV19 combines with J gene TRBJ1-1, with a weak D call TRBD1 (5 bases). The CDR3 has 16 amino acids. Trimming cost V 0 bases and J 4 bases, with 15 bases left between them. Germline loops: CDR1 LNHDA, CDR2 SQIVND (reference sequence).

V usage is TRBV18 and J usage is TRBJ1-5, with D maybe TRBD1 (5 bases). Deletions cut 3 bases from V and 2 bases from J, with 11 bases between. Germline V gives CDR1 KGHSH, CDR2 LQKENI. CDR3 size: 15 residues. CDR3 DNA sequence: TGTGCCAGCTCACCCAGCCAGGGTGGCAATCAGCCCCAGCATTTT. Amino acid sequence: CASSPSQGGNQPQHF.

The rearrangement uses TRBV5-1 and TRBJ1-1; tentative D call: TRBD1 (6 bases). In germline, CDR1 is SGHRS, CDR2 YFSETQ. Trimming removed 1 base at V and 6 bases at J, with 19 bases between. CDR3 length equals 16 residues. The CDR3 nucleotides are TGCGCCAGCAGCTTGCGGGGACATTTTTTTCCCGCTGAAGCTTTCTTT. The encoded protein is CASSLRGHFFPAEAFF.

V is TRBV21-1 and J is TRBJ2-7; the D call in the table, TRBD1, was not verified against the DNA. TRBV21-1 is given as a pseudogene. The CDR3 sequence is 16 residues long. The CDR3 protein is CASSKDRGLGVYEQYF. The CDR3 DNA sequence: TGTGCCAGCAGCAAAGATCGTGGGTTAGGGGTCTACGAGCAGTACTTC.

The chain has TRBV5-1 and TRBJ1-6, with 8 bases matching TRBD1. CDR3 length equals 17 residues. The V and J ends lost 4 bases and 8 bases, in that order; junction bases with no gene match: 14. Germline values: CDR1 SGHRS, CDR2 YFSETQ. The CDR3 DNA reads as TGCGCCAGCAGCCCCCAGGACAGGGCAAATTTGGATTCACCCCTCCACTTT. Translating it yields CASSPQDRANLDSPLHF.

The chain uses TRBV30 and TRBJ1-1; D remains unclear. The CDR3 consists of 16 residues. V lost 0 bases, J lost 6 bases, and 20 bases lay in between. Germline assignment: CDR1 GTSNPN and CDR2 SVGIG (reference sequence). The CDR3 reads CAWSVRKPLALSEAFF. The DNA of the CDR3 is TGTGCCTGGAGTGTAAGAAAACCACTCGCTCTTTCTGAAGCTTTCTTT.

This CDR3 is CASSLVSFQGGYTF. The CDR3 region has the DNA TGTGCCAGCAGCTTGGTGTCCTTTCAGGGTGGCTACACCTTC. V usage is TRBV5-6 and J usage is TRBJ1-2; D might be TRBD1 (5 bases). Per germline, CDR1 SGHDT and CDR2 YYEEEE. The V and J ends lost 0 bases and 7 bases respectively, with 13 bases between them. This CDR3 region has 14 residues.